The 11 T cell receptor beta chains presented below share a single source sample, sequenced in a study of T-cell reconstitution after alpha-beta-depleted transplantation in children. Using unique molecular identifiers, the investigators prepared the TCRbeta library. TCRdb re-analysed the PCR reads in MiXCR, keeping a single row per CDR3 protein. Of about 58,000 distinct CDR3 sequences listed, 35% to 55% are singletons. Sequencing used PBMCs, mostly from graft donor cells, obtained 360 days after TCRalphabeta/CD19-depleted stem cell transplant. The receptors stem from a male patient younger than 18 who had a stem cell transplant for acute lymphoblastic leukemia, so the T cells may come from the graft donor.

The chain has TRBV6-1 and TRBJ2-2; D may be TRBD1 (6 bases). The germline V gene encodes CDR1 MNHNS and CDR2 SASEGT. Trimming shortened V by 6 bases and J by 4 bases, and 12 bases separated the two germline ends. The CDR3 contains 14 residues. This chain's CDR3 is CASRQTGLTGELFF. Here the CDR3 DNA reads TGTGCCAGCAGACAGACAGGCCTCACCGGGGAGCTGTTTTTT.

This clonotype has a count of ten or more. The chain combines TRBV27 with TRBJ2-1; D uncertain. The germline V gene has CDR1 MNHEY and CDR2 SMNVEV (reference sequence). The ends were cut back, 0 bases at V and 4 bases at J, with 4 bases in the middle. This CDR3 comprises 13 residues. CDR3 region: CASSLSSYNEQFF. CDR3 nucleotides: TGTGCCAGCAGTTTATCAAGTTACAATGAGCAGTTCTTC.

This clonotype was detected only a few times. The J gene is TRBJ2-7, the V gene TRBV28; tentative D call: TRBD2 (6 bases). V dropped 3 bases and J dropped 1 base, with 16 bases sitting between them. The length of the CDR3 is 16 residues. Germline V gene sequence: CDR1 MDHEN, CDR2 SYDVKM. CDR3: CASSFNVRDFSYEQYF. CDR3 DNA sequence: TGTGCCAGCAGTTTTAATGTTCGGGACTTTTCCTACGAGCAGTACTTC.

The gene calls are TRBV14 and TRBJ2-1, with a tentative D call TRBD2 (6 bases). Germline CDR1 and CDR2: SGHDN and FVKESK. Trimming removed 0 bases from V and 5 bases from J, with 20 bases in between. The CDR3 loop spans 18 amino acids. Written as DNA, the CDR3 is TGTGCCAGCAGCCAAGATAGCCTGACTAGGGCGCTCAACAATGAGCAGTTCTTC. Its translation: CASSQDSLTRALNNEQFF.

A single count supports this clonotype. V and J are TRBV6-5 and TRBJ2-7, with TRBD1 matching 7 bases. Germline CDR1 and CDR2: MNHEY and SVGAGI. The CDR3 consists of 14 residues. Trimming removed 4 bases from V and 2 bases from J; junction bases left unmatched: 5. The CDR3 nucleotides are TGTGCCAGCAGTTTACAGGGGCAAGCCTACGAGCAGTACTTC. This codes for CASSLQGQAYEQYF.

The chain links TRBV12-3 or TRBV12-4 to TRBJ1-1, with D uncertain. V shed 8 bases and J shed 0 bases, with 13 bases lying between them. CDR3 length equals 14 residues. The CDR3 DNA reads TGTGCCAGCCTCCCTAGGGCATTGAACACTGAAGCTTTCTTT. Protein product: CASLPRALNTEAFF.

This clonotype appeared once. J is TRBJ1-2 and V is TRBV29-1; D ambiguous. V was shortened by 2 bases and J by 8 bases, with 6 bases between the two germline ends. The CDR3 extends over 10 amino acids. The V gene's germline CDR1 is SQVTM and CDR2 ANQGSEA. The CDR3 nucleotides are TGCAGCGTTGAAACACGCGGCTACACCTTC. Protein sequence: CSVETRGYTF.

The chain is built from TRBV7-6 and TRBJ2-7; 12 nucleotides match TRBD2. The trim removed 1 base at V and 7 bases at J, leaving 5 bases unmatched. There are 15 residues in the CDR3. Germline values: CDR1 SGHVS, CDR2 FNYEAQ. The CDR3 protein is CASSLGPLAGGEQYF. Here the CDR3 DNA reads TGTGCCAGCAGCTTAGGGCCACTAGCGGGAGGTGAGCAGTACTTC.

The chain uses TRBV7-6 and TRBJ2-7; 12 bases fit TRBD2. CDR1 is SGHVS and CDR2 is FNYEAQ in the germline V gene. The V gene end was trimmed by 4 bases and the J gene end by 2 bases; junction bases not matched to a gene: 9. The CDR3 loop spans 17 amino acids. In nucleotides, the CDR3 is TGTGCCAGCAGCTCCCCTAGCGGGGGGGCTGAAACCTACGAGCAGTACTTC. Protein: CASSSPSGGAETYEQYF.

V gene TRBV20-1 combines with J gene TRBJ2-7; D remains ambiguous. The CDR3 runs to 18 residues. In germline, CDR1 is DFQATT, CDR2 SNEGSKA (reference sequence). V dropped 3 bases and J dropped 0 bases, with 24 bases sitting between them. CDR3 nucleotides: TGCAGTGCTAGCACAGTCAGTCCTAGATCCGGACGCTCCTACGAGCAGTACTTC. Residues: CSASTVSPRSGRSYEQYF.

This clonotype has more than one count but fewer than ten. The V gene is TRBV12-3 or TRBV12-4, the J gene TRBJ1-1; D perhaps matches TRBD1 (6 bases). The CDR3 spans 15 residues. Trimming shortened V by 4 bases and J by 1 base, and 13 bases separated the two germline ends. Here the CDR3 DNA reads TGTGCCAGCAGTTCCAACCTCAGGGGGAACACTGAAGCTTTCTTT. Residues: CASSSNLRGNTEAFF.